A selection of T cell receptor beta chains follows, all from one sample in a study of blood T cell repertoires in COVID-19. The method was immunoSEQ multiplex PCR; TCRdb's version includes in-frame clones alone and lacks a portion of them. This table has 120,000 or so clones, almost 85% appearing once. The sample consisted of peripheral blood. Receptor source: a woman in her twenties or thirties who had recovered from COVID-19. Both conserved end residues are part of each CDR3. D genes are given only for firm matches. Size values are once, few and many counts, or a class for expanded clones, and some rows have none.

TRBD1	TRBV11-3	-	TRBJ2-7	TGTGCCAGCAGCCGAGGGACAGCCTACGAGCAGTACTTC	CASSRGTAYEQYF
TRBD2	TRBV9	-	TRBJ2-1	TGTGCCAGCAGCGTAGAGGGCGGGAGGGCCGGTGAGCAGTTCTTC	CASSVEGGRAGEQFF
TRBD1	TRBV10-3	-	TRBJ1-2	TGTGCCATCAGTGAGTCTACTGGACAGGGGGCGCAGGGCTACACCTTC	CAISESTGQGAQGYTF
TRBD1	TRBV28	-	TRBJ1-5	TGTGCCAGCAGTATAAGACAGGGGGCAAGGCCCCAGCATTTT	CASSIRQGARPQHF
-	TRBV14	-	TRBJ2-7	TGTGCCAGCAGCCAAGACCGACAGGACTACGAGCAGTACTTC	CASSQDRQDYEQYF
-	TRBV14	-	TRBJ2-2	TGTGCCAGCAGCCACCCCGGGTTGAACACCGGGGAGCTGTTTTTT	CASSHPGLNTGELFF
-	TRBV6-5	-	TRBJ2-1	TGTGCCAGCAGTTACCCCGGGACAAACAATGAGCAGTTCTTC	CASSYPGTNNEQFF
-	TRBV5-8	-	TRBJ1-1	TGTGCCAGCAGCTCCACGGACGGACAGACAAACACTGAAGCTTTCTTT	CASSSTDGQTNTEAFF
TRBD1	TRBV2	-	TRBJ1-5	TGTGCCAGCACCTTACAGGGGGCTGGTCAGCCCCAGCATTTT	CASTLQGAGQPQHF
TRBD2	TRBV19	-	TRBJ2-1	TGTGCCAGTAGTATGACACTAGCGGGAGTCTACAATGAGCAGTTCTTC	CASSMTLAGVYNEQFF
-	TRBV21-1	few	TRBJ2-4	TGTGCCAGCAGCGCCGGGACAGGAGGGCCTGTAGCCAAAAACATTCAGTACTTC	CASSAGTGGPVAKNIQYF
-	TRBV13	-	TRBJ1-2	TGTGCCAGCAGCTTGGGCCGGGGTGGCTACACCTTC	CASSLGRGGYTF
-	TRBV2	-	TRBJ2-7	TGTGCCAGCAGTTTCGAGTCGGCGGGCCGGGGTTACGAGCAGTACTTC	CASSFESAGRGYEQYF
-	TRBV14	-	TRBJ2-6	TGTGCCAGCAGCCAAGGCCCAGGTCGCTCTGGGGCCAACGTCCTGACTTTC	CASSQGPGRSGANVLTF
-	TRBV27	few	TRBJ2-2	TGTGCCAGCAGTCCCCGGGACTTGAGGCGGGAGCTGTTTTTT	CASSPRDLRRELFF
-	TRBV19	-	TRBJ2-2	TGTGCCAGTAGTAGCCCCTCGCCAGGGAACACCGGGGAGCTGTTTTTT	CASSSPSPGNTGELFF
-	TRBV20-1	-	TRBJ1-2	TGCAGTGCTAGTTCTGGGGCGGACTATGGCTACACCTTC	CSASSGADYGYTF
TRBD1	TRBV5-1	-	TRBJ2-2	TGCGCCAGCAGCTCCTGGACAGGGGGGACCGGGGAGCTGTTTTTT	CASSSWTGGTGELFF
TRBD1	TRBV27	-	TRBJ2-7	TGTGCCAGCAGTTTGGGGACAGTAGTCTACGAGCAGTACTTC	CASSLGTVVYEQYF
-	TRBV4-1	-	TRBJ2-3	TGCGCCAGCAGTCTCACCGGGGAGGGCACAGATACGCAGTATTTT	CASSLTGEGTDTQYF
-	TRBV21-1	-	TRBJ2-3	TGTGCCAGCAGCAATCTGGCGGGAGGCGGTGCAGATACGCAGTATTTT	CASSNLAGGGADTQYF
-	TRBV14	-	TRBJ2-1	TGTGCCAGCAGCCAAGATTCGTACTACAATGAGCAGTTCTTC	CASSQDSYYNEQFF
-	TRBV3-1/TRBV3-2	once	TRBJ2-1	TGTGCCAGCAGCCAACGGGACTCAGTTTCGTACAATGAGCAGTTCTTC	CASSQRDSVSYNEQFF
TRBD1	TRBV5-1	once	TRBJ1-1	TGCGCCAGCAAGAGTTCGACAGGGGTTTATGAAGCTTTCTTT	CASKSSTGVYEAFF
-	TRBV20-1	once	TRBJ1-1	TGCAGTGCTAGTCGGGGTACCTGGTCTGAAGCTTTCTTT	CSASRGTWSEAFF
-	TRBV7-9	-	TRBJ2-1	TGTGCCAGCAGCGAACAGAGGGATGAGCAGTTCTTC	CASSEQRDEQFF
-	TRBV3-1/TRBV3-2	once	TRBJ2-1	TGTGCCAGCAGCCAGAGCGGGTCTGGCTCCTACAATGAGCAGTTCTTC	CASSQSGSGSYNEQFF
TRBD2	TRBV5-4	-	TRBJ2-7	TGTGCCAGCAGCCCCCGGACTAGCGGGGGTTCCTACGAGCAGTACTTC	CASSPRTSGGSYEQYF
-	TRBV9	-	TRBJ1-3	TGTGCCAGCAGCGTGTTTTCAGGAAACACCATATATTTT	CASSVFSGNTIYF